The clone carrying this T cell receptor beta chain was observed at least ten times. The antigen remains undetermined. The entry originates in a study of early T cells in non-severe SARS-CoV-2 infection. Study-level points and caveats: A preference for anti-spike CD8 responses marked VDJdb matching, which missed private and CD4 specificities.

Attachment of unique molecular identifiers was made to individual cDNA molecules. TCRdb called the 5' RACE reads again in MiXCR, with one record for every CDR3 protein. There are approximately 65,000 distinct CDR3 sequences in the sample; about 11% occur only once, and roughly 3% lies in the top ten. The V and J ends lost 0 bases and 6 bases respectively, with 8 bases between them. The CDR3 is made up of 13 amino acids. Germline-derived CDR1 and CDR2 are GTSNPN and SVGIG (reference sequence). The chain has TRBV30 and TRBJ2-2; maybe TRBD1 (6 bases). Sequenced material: whole blood, taken at baseline. The TCR sequence derives from an adult who was a healthcare worker with PCR-confirmed SARS-CoV-2 infection or an uninfected control (not recorded which). The CDR3, as DNA: TGTGCCTGGAGTGTAGCAGGGGCCGGGGAGCTGTTTTTT. This codes for CAWSVAGAGELFF.